This T cell receptor beta chain is from a study of blood T cell repertoires in COVID-19. Background on the study: T cells, B-cell-depleted T cells, or PBMCs provided the cDNA or gDNA that served as material.

Patients in Seattle were enrolled during active infection, then followed longitudinally. This CDR3 has 15 residues. The germline V gene has CDR1 LNHDA and CDR2 SQIVND (reference sequence). The germline V and J ends were trimmed by 2 bases and 2 bases, with 10 bases remaining between them. In the original workflow: Estimated nucleated cell counts came from reference gene primer amplification. Assay used: immunoSEQ multiplex PCR; TCRdb lists only in-frame clones, some missing. D and trimming come from the DNA, and the V and J calls and clone size come from that table. The data hold 30,000 or so clones, with approximately 83% observed a single time.

The receptor was derived from a woman over 75 with COVID-19, enrolled during active disease. Material for sequencing was peripheral blood. J is TRBJ1-3 and V is TRBV19, with D maybe TRBD1 (6 bases). The CDR3 loop is CASSIPTGTGNTIYF. The CDR3 DNA reads TGTGCCAGTAGTATACCGACAGGAACTGGAAACACCATATATTTT.